One sample yielded the 17 T cell receptor beta chains listed below, sequenced in a study of cytomegalovirus exposure and HLA in healthy donors (dated 2017 in TCRdb). The protocol used for the library was the immunoSEQ multiplex PCR assay. A mixture of 60 forward primers for TCR Vbeta segments and 13 reverse primers for TCR Jbeta segments was used in the multiplex PCR. What TCRdb holds here is the immuneACCESS table cut down to in-frame rearrangements. Part of the clones is not present; checked against another copy, under half of the missing clones reflect an unresolved V gene, and the others are unexplained. The sample table holds 100,000 to 150,000 clones, of which 60% to 80% were seen once. Of the sample, about 3.9% falls within the top ten clones. The sample was PBMCs. The receptors shown here come from a man in his forties or fifties in good health and CMV-seropositive.

Note on this clone: Other DNA sequences in the sample encode the same CDR3. The rearrangement uses TRBV28 and TRBJ1-2; D is undetermined. This CDR3 is 13 amino acids long. CDR1 is MDHEN, CDR2 SYDVKM, per germline. Trimming removed 3 bases from V and 8 bases from J, with 13 bases in between. This CDR3 is CASSFERLRGYTF. CDR3 bases: TGTGCCAGCAGTTTTGAACGCCTGAGGGGCTACACCTTC.

The CDR3 nucleotides are TGTGCCAGTGTTCCAGGTAAAGGCCCCAATGGCTACACCTTC. It encodes CASVPGKGPNGYTF. This chain links TRBV2 with TRBJ1-2; D not resolved. Trimming removed 9 bases from V and 6 bases from J, with 20 bases in between. CDR1 and CDR2 from the germline V gene are SNHLY and FYNNEI. The CDR3 totals 14 residues.

V is TRBV6-6 and J is TRBJ1-2, with 7 bases identical to TRBD1. Trimming cost V 6 bases and J 0 bases; bases outside gene matches: 10. CDR3 length equals 16 residues. CDR1 and CDR2 from the germline V gene are MNHNY and SVGAGI (reference sequence). The chain's CDR3 is CASSGQAQGANYGYTF. The DNA of the CDR3 is TGTGCCAGCAGCGGACAGGCTCAAGGAGCTAACTATGGCTACACCTTC.

The CDR3 bases are TGTGCCAGCAGCTTGAACGCGGGAACATACAATGAGCAGTTCTTC. Protein sequence: CASSLNAGTYNEQFF. This chain joins TRBV5-4 and TRBJ2-1; possibly TRBD2 for D (6 bases). In germline, CDR1 is SGHNT, CDR2 YYREEE (reference sequence). This CDR3 has 15 residues. Trimming removed 1 base at V and 4 bases at J, with 12 bases between.

The chain combines TRBV7-2 with TRBJ2-7; 11 nucleotides agree with TRBD2. V shed 4 bases and J 1 base; nucleotides not matched to a gene: 3. Germline V lookup: CDR1 SGHTA, CDR2 FQGNSA. The CDR3 loop spans 15 amino acids. CDR3 sequence reads: CASSSGLAVSYEQYF. The CDR3 bases are TGTGCCAGCAGCTCGGGACTAGCGGTATCCTACGAGCAGTACTTC.

The V gene is TRBV29-1, the J gene TRBJ2-7, with 13 bases matching TRBD2. The CDR3 consists of 14 residues. Trimming at V came to 6 bases and at J to 3 bases, leaving 5 bases not matched to a gene. CDR1 is SQVTM and CDR2 is ANQGSEA in the germline V gene. The CDR3 is CSVTGLAGFYEQYF. CDR3 bases: TGCAGCGTGACGGGACTAGCGGGGTTCTACGAGCAGTACTTC.

The chain uses TRBV4-1 and TRBJ2-3, with TRBD2 matching 9 bases. With 2 bases clipped from V and 1 base from J, the junction kept 10 bases outside the gene matches. The germline V gene has CDR1 MGHRA and CDR2 YSYEKL. This CDR3 has 18 amino acids. This CDR3 is CASSQSRRGGFRTDTQYF. DNA for the CDR3: TGCGCCAGCAGCCAAAGTCGGCGGGGGGGTTTTCGCACAGATACGCAGTATTTT.

The V and J genes are TRBV29-1 and TRBJ2-7; 9 nucleotides match TRBD2. Per the germline V gene, CDR1 is SQVTM and CDR2 is ANQGSEA. The V gene end was trimmed by 6 bases and the J gene end by 5 bases; junction bases not matched to a gene: 14. This CDR3 has 15 amino acids. CDR3 sequence: CSVLKGGRATDEQYF. CDR3 bases: TGCAGCGTCCTAAAAGGCGGGAGGGCCACCGACGAGCAGTACTTC.

The CDR3 reads CASSQEPRGYTF. CDR3 nucleotides: TGCGCCAGCAGCCAAGAACCCAGGGGCTACACCTTC. This chain uses TRBV4-1 with TRBJ1-2; D is unresolved. V shed 0 bases and J shed 8 bases, with 7 bases lying between them. The CDR3 contains 12 residues. The germline gives CDR1 MGHRA, CDR2 YSYEKL.

Remarks on this clone: The junction differs from germline at one of its ends, possibly a read error. The rearrangement joins TRBV7-9 to TRBJ2-1; maybe TRBD1 (5 bases). This CDR3 is 13 amino acids long. Germline CDR1 SEHNR, CDR2 FQNEAQ (reference sequence). CDR3 sequence: CSSSSNQGDEQFF. The CDR3 bases are TGTTCCAGCAGCTCAAATCAGGGTGATGAGCAGTTCTTC.

The chain joins TRBV7-3 to TRBJ1-1, with D perhaps matching TRBD1 (5 bases). The V gene lost 4 bases and the J gene lost 0 bases, with 6 bases spanning the gap. The CDR3 runs to 13 residues. Germline V gene sequence: CDR1 SGHTA, CDR2 FQGTGA. The CDR3, as DNA: TGTGCCAGCAGCTCGGGGGTGAACACTGAAGCTTTCTTT. Amino acid sequence: CASSSGVNTEAFF.

The CDR3 sequence: CASSPRRVGRANYGYTF. The CDR3 DNA sequence: TGCGCCAGCAGCCCCCGACGGGTGGGCAGGGCTAACTATGGCTACACCTTC. The chain couples TRBV5-1 to TRBJ1-2, with D possibly being TRBD1 (5 bases). Trimming shortened V by 4 bases and J by 0 bases, and 19 bases separated the two germline ends. Germline-derived CDR1 and CDR2 are SGHRS and YFSETQ. This CDR3 spans 17 amino acids.

This chain joins TRBV5-4 and TRBJ1-3; 7 bases match TRBD1. Germline values: CDR1 SGHNT, CDR2 YYREEE (reference sequence). The ends lost 2 bases at V and 4 bases at J; junction bases unmatched: 12. The CDR3 covers 17 residues. CDR3 in DNA: TGTGCCAGCAGCTTTGGGGACAGTCGATATTCAGGAAACACCATATATTTT. As protein: CASSFGDSRYSGNTIYF.

J is TRBJ2-2 and V is TRBV27; D might be TRBD2 (6 bases). This CDR3 spans 15 amino acids. Germline CDR1 is MNHEY and CDR2 is SMNVEV (reference sequence). The V end was cut by 3 bases, the J end by 3 bases, with 11 bases between. The DNA for the CDR3 is TGTGCCAGCAGTTTTGGCAGGGACTACACCGGGGAGCTGTTTTTT. This encodes CASSFGRDYTGELFF.

CDR3: CASSFKRSLSGEQYF. The CDR3, as DNA: TGTGCCAGCAGCTTTAAGAGGAGTCTTTCGGGGGAGCAGTACTTC. The chain links TRBV7-8 to TRBJ2-7; possibly TRBD2 for D (5 bases). CDR3 length: 15 residues. The V end was cut by 3 bases, the J end by 7 bases, with 19 bases between. Germline V CDR1 and CDR2: SGHVS, FQNEAQ.

This clone came up once. V is TRBV27 and J is TRBJ2-7; 8 nucleotides align to TRBD1. Germline CDR1 is MNHEY and CDR2 is SMNVEV (reference sequence). V gave up 7 bases and J gave up 0 bases; unmatched junction bases: 11. The CDR3 consists of 16 residues. The CDR3 here is CASTPMGDRNSYEQYF. CDR3 sequence (DNA): TGTGCCAGCACCCCCATGGGGGACAGGAACTCCTACGAGCAGTACTTC.

The chain carries TRBV7-2 and TRBJ2-7; D is ambiguous. This CDR3 contains 14 residues. CDR1 SGHTA and CDR2 FQGNSA come from the germline V gene. V dropped 5 bases and J dropped 5 bases, with 16 bases sitting between them. CDR3 DNA sequence: TGTGCCAGCAGCCCCCAAACCCTAGGAAACGAGCAGTACTTC. Encoded protein: CASSPQTLGNEQYF.